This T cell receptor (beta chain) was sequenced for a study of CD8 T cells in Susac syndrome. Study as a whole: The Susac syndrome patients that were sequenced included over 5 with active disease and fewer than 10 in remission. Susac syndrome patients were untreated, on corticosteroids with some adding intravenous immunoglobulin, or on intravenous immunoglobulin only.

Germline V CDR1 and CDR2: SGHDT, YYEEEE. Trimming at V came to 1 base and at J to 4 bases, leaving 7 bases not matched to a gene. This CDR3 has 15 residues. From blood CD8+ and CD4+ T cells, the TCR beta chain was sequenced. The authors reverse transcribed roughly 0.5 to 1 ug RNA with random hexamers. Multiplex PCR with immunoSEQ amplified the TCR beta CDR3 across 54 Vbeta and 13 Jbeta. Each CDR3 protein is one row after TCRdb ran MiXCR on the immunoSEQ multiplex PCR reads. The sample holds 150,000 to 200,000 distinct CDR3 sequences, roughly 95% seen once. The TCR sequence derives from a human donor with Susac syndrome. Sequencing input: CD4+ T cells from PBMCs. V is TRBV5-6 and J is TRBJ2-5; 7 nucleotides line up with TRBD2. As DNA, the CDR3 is TGTGCCAGCAGCTTGCCAGCGGGGTGGGGAGAGACCCAGTACTTC. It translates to CASSLPAGWGETQYF. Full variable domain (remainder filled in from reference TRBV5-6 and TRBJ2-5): DAGVTQSPTHLIKTRGQQVTLRCSPKSGHDTVSWYQQALGQGPQFIFQYYEEEERQRGNFPDRFSGHQFPNYSSELNVNALLLGDSALYLCASSLPAGWGETQYFGPGTRLLVL.